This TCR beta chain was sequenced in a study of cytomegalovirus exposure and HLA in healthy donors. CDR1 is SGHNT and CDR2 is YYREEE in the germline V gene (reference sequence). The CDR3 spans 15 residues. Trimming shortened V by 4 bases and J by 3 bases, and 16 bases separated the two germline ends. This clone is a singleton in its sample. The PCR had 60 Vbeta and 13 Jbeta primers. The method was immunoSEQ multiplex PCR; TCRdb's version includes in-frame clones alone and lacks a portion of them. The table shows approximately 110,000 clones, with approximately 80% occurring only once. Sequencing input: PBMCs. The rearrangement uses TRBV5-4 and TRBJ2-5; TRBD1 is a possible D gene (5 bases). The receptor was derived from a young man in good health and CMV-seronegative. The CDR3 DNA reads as TGTGCCAGCAGCCCCCCCCTGGGCAGGGAAGAGACCCAGTACTTC. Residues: CASSPPLGREETQYF. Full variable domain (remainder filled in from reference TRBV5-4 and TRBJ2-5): ETGVTQSPTHLIKTRGQQVTLRCSSQSGHNTVSWYQQALGQGPQFIFQYYREEENGRGNFPPRFSGLQFPNYSSELNVNALELDDSALYLCASSPPLGREETQYFGPGTRLLVL.